The present entry profiles one T cell receptor beta chain with its context. Its target is unknown. Germline V lookup: CDR1 SGDLS, CDR2 YYNGEE. The ends were cut back, 3 bases at V and 3 bases at J, with 7 bases in the middle. The CDR3 sequence is 12 residues long. The data were obtained in a study of early stage breast cancer tumors. Regarding the study as a whole: Commonly generated sequences made up most enriched TCRB sequences shared between patients.

Only in-frame clones appear in the TCRdb table, and some are missing; sequencing was by immunoSEQ multiplex PCR. The sample lists about 70,000 clones, more than 70% occurring once. The clonotype originates from a person aged 40 to 49 with breast cancer. The sequenced sample consisted of blood. V is TRBV9 and J is TRBJ2-7; D is uncertain. The CDR3 DNA follows: TGTGCCAGCAGCGGGTTTGACTACGAGCAGTACTTC. Its protein product is CASSGFDYEQYF.